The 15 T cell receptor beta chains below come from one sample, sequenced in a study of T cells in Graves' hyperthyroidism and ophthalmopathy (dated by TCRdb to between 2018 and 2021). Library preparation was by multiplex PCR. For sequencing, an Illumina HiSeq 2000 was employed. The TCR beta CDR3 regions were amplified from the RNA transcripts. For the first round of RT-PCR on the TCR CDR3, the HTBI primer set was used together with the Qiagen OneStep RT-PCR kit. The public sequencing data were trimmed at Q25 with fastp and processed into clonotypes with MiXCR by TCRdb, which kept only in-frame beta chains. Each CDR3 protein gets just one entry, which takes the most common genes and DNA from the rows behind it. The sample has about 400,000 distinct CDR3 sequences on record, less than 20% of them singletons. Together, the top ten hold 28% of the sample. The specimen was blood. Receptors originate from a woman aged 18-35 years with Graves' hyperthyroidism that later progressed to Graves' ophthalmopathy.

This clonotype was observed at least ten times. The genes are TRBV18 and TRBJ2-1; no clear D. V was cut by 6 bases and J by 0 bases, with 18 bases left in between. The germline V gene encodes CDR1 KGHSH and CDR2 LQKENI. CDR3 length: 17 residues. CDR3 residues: CASSNPVGRGSYNEQFF. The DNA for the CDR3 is TGTGCCAGCTCCAACCCCGTGGGCAGAGGCTCCTACAATGAGCAGTTCTTC.

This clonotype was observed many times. The CDR3 nucleotides are TGTGCCAGCAGCTCCGGGACAGGGTACCAAGAGACCCAGTACTTC. It is translated as CASSSGTGYQETQYF. The rearrangement uses TRBV7-8 and TRBJ2-5; 9 bases agree with TRBD1. Germline V gene lookup returns CDR1 SGHVS and CDR2 FQNEAQ. This CDR3 is built from 15 residues. The junction had 3 bases not matched to a gene; V was cut back by 4 bases and J by 0 bases. Drawing the rest from reference TRBV7-8 and TRBJ2-5, the complete variable domain is GAGVSQSPRYKVAKRGQDVALRCDPISGHVSLFWYQQALGQGPEFLTYFQNEAQLDKSGLPSDRFFAERPEGSVSTLKIQRTQQEDSAVYLCASSSGTGYQETQYFGPGTRLLVL.

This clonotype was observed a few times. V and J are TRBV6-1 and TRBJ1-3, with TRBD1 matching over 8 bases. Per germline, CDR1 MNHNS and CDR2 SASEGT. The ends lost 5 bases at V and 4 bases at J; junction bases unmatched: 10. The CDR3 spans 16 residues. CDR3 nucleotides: TGTGCCAGCAGTCTCGAGCAGGGGGCGTCGGGAAACACCATATATTTT. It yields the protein CASSLEQGASGNTIYF.

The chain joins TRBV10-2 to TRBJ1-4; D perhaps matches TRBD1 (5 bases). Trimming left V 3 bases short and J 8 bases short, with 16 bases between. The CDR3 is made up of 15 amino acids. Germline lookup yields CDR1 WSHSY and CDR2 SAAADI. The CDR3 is CASSDPGTPREKLFF. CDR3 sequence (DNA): TGCGCCAGCAGTGACCCCGGGACGCCGCGAGAAAAACTGTTTTTT.

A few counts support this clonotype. DNA of the CDR3: TGTGCCAGCAGCTTTGTGGGGCAGGGGCTATACGAGCAGTACTTC. Translated: CASSFVGQGLYEQYF. The rearrangement links TRBV7-2 to TRBJ2-7; TRBD1 might be the D (6 bases). The CDR3 is 15 residues long. Germline loops: CDR1 SGHTA, CDR2 FQGNSA. Trimming shortened V by 3 bases and J by 4 bases, and 16 bases separated the two germline ends.

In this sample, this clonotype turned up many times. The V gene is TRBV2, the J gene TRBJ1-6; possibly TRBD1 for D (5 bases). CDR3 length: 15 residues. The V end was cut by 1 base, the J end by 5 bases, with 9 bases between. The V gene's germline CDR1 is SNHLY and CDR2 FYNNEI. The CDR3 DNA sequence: TGTGCCAGCAGTGAAGTCGGGACTGATAATTCACCCCTCCACTTT. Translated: CASSEVGTDNSPLHF.

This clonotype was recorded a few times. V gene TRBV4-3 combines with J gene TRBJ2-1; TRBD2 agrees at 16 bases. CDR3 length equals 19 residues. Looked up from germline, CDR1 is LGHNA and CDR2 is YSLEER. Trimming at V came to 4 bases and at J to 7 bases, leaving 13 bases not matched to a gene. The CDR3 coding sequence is TGCGCCAGCAGCCCAACGTCGGGACTAGCGGGAGGGCCGAAAAATGAGCAGTTCTTC. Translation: CASSPTSGLAGGPKNEQFF.

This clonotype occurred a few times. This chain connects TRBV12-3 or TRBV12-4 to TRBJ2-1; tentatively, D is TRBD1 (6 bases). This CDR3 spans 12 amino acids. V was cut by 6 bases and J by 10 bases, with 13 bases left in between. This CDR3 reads CASRSTGWEQFF. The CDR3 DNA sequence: TGTGCCAGCAGGTCTACAGGGTGGGAGCAGTTCTTC.

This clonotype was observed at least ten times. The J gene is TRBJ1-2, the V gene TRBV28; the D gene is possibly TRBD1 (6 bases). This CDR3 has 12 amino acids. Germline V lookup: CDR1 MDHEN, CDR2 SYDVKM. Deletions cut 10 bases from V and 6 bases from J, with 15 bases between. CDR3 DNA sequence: TGTGCCATCTCACAGGGTGCGGATGGCTACACCTTC. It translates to CAISQGADGYTF.

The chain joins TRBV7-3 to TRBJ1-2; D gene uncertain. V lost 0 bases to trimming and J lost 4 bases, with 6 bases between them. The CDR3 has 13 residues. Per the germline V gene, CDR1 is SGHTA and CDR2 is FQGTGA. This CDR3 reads CASSLTGFYGYTF. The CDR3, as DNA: TGTGCCAGCAGCTTAACAGGGTTCTATGGCTACACCTTC.

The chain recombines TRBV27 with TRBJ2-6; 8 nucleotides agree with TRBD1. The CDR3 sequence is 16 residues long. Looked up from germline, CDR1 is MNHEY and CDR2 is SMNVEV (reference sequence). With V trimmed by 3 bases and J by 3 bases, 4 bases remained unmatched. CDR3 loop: CASSFGRGLGANVLTF. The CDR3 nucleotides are TGTGCCAGCAGTTTCGGCAGGGGGCTTGGGGCCAACGTCCTGACTTTC.

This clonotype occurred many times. The CDR3 here is CASSLDPEGNYGYTF. In DNA form, the CDR3 reads TGTGCCAGCAGCTTAGATCCGGAGGGGAACTATGGCTACACCTTC. J is TRBJ1-2 and V is TRBV11-2, with D possibly TRBD1 on 5 matching bases. The CDR3 extends over 15 amino acids. V lost 0 bases and J lost 2, with 10 bases in between. Germline V lookup: CDR1 SGHAT, CDR2 FQNNGV.

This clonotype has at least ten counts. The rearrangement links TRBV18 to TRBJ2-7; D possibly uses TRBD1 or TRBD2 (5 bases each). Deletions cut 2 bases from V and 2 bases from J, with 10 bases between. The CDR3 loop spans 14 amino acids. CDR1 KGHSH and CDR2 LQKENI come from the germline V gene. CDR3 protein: CASSPGGTAYEQYF. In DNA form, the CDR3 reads TGTGCCAGCTCACCAGGGGGTACGGCCTACGAGCAGTACTTC. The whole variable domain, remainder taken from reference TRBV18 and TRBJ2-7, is NAGVMQNPRHLVRRRGQEARLRCSPMKGHSHVYWYRQLPEEGLKFMVYLQKENIIDESGMPKERFSAEFPKEGPSILRIQQVVRGDSAAYFCASSPGGTAYEQYFGPGTRLTVT.

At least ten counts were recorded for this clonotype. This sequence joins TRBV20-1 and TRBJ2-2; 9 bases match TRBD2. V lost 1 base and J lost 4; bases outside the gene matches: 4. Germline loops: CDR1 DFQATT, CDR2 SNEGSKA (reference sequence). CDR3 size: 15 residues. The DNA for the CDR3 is TGCAGTGCTAGAGTACAACTAGCGGGCACCGGGGAGCTGTTTTTT. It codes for CSARVQLAGTGELFF.

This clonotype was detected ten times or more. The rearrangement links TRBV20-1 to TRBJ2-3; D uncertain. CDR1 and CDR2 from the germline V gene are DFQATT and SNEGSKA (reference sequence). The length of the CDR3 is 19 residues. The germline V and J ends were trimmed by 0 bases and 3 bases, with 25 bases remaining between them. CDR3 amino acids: CSARDLALPHYGRTDTQYF. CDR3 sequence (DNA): TGCAGTGCTAGAGATCTGGCCCTACCCCATTACGGTCGGACAGATACGCAGTATTTT.